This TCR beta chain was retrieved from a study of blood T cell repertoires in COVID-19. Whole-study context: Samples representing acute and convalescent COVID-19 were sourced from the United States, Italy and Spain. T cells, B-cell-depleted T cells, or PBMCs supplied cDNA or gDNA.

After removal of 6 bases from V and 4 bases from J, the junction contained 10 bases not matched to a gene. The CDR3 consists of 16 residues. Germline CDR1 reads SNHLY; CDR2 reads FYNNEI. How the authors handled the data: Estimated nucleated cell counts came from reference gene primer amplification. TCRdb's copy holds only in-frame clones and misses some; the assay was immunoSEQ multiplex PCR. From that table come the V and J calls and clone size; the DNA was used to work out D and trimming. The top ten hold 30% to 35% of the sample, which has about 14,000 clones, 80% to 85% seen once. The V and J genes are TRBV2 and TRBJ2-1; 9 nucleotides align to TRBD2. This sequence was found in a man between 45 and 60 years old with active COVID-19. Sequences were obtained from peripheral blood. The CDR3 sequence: CASRAWTSVDYNEQFF. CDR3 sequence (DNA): TGTGCCAGCAGGGCCTGGACTAGCGTAGATTACAATGAGCAGTTCTTC.